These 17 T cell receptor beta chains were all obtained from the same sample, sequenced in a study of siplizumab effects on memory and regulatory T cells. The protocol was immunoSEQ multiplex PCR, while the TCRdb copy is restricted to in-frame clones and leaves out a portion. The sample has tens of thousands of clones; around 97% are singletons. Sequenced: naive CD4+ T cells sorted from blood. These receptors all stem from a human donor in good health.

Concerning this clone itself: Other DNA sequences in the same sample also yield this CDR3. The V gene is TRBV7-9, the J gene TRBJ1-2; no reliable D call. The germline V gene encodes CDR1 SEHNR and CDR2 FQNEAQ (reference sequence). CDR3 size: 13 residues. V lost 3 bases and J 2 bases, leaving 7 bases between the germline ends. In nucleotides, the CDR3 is TGTGCCAGCAGCTTGGGAGGGAACTATGGCTACACCTTC. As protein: CASSLGGNYGYTF.

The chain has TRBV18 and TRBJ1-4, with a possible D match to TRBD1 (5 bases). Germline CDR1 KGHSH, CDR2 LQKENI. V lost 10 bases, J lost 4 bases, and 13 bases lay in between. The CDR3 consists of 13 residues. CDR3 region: CANRGSNNEKLFF. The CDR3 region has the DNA TGTGCCAACCGGGGGTCGAATAATGAAAAACTGTTTTTT.

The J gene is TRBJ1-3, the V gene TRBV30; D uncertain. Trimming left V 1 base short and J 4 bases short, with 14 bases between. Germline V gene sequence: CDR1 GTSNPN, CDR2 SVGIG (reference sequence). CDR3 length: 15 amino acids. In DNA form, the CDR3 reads TGTGCCTGGAGTGCGGGCCAGACGAACGGAAACACCATATATTTT. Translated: CAWSAGQTNGNTIYF.

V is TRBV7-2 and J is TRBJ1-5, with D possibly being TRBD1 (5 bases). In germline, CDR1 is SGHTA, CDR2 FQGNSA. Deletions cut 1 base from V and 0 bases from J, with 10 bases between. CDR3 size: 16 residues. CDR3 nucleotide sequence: TGTGCCAGCAGCTTAGACACAGGTTATAGCAATCAGCCCCAGCATTTT. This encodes CASSLDTGYSNQPQHF.

The CDR3 loop reads CASSGRDRDEKLFF. The CDR3 nucleotides are TGTGCCAGCAGCGGTCGGGACAGGGATGAAAAACTGTTTTTT. J is TRBJ1-4 and V is TRBV5-4; 9 bases are shared with TRBD1. The V and J ends lost 4 bases and 6 bases, in that order; junction bases with no gene match: 4. The CDR3 length is 14 residues. CDR1 and CDR2 from the germline V gene are SGHNT and YYREEE (reference sequence). The full variable domain, with the rest looked up from reference TRBV5-4 and TRBJ1-4, is ETGVTQSPTHLIKTRGQQVTLRCSSQSGHNTVSWYQQALGQGPQFIFQYYREEENGRGNFPPRFSGLQFPNYSSELNVNALELDDSALYLCASSGRDRDEKLFFGSGTQLSVL.

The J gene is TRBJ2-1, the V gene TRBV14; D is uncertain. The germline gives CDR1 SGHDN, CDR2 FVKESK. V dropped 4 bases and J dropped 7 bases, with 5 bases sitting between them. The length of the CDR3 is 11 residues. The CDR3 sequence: CASSRFNEQFF. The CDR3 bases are TGTGCCAGCAGCCGGTTTAATGAGCAGTTCTTC. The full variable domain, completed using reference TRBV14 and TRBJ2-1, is EAGVTQFPSHSVIEKGQTVTLRCDPISGHDNLYWYRRVMGKEIKFLLHFVKESKQDESGMPNNRFLAERTGGTYSTLKVQPAELEDSGVYFCASSRFNEQFFGPGTRLTVL.

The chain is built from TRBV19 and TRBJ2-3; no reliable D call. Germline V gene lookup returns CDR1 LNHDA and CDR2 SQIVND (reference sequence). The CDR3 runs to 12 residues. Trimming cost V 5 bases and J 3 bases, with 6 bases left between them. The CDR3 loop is CASSPQTDTQYF. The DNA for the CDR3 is TGTGCCAGTAGTCCCCAGACAGATACGCAGTATTTT.

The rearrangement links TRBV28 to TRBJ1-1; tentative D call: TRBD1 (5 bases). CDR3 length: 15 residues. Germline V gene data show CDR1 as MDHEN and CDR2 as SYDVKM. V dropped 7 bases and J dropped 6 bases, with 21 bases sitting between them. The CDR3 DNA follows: TGTGCCAGCACTTCAGAACTTGTGGGAGGGGCTGAAGCTTTCTTT. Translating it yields CASTSELVGGAEAFF.

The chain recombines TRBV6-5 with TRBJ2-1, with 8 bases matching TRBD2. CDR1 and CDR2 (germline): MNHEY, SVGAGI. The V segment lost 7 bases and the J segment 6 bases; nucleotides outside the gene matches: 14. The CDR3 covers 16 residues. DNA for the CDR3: TGTGCCAGCACTTCCTCCACCGGGACTAGGCGCAATGAGCAGTTCTTC. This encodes CASTSSTGTRRNEQFF.

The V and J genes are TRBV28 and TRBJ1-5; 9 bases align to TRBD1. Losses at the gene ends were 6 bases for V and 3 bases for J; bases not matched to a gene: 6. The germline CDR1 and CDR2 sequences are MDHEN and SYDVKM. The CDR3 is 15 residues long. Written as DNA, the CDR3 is TGTGCCAGCAGCTCCGGGACAGGGATCAATCAGCCCCAGCATTTT. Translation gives CASSSGTGINQPQHF.

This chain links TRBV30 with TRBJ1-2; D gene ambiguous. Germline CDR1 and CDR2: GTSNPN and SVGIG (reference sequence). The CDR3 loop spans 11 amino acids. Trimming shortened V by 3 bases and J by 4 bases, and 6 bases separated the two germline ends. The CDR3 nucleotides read TGTGCCTGGAGGGCAGTCTATGGCTACACCTTC. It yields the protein CAWRAVYGYTF.

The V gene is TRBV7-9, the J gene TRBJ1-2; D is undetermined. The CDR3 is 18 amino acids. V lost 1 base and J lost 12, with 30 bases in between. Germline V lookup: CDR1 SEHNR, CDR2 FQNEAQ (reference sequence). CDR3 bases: TGTGCCAGCAGCTTAGGGAATGCCCAGGCGAGCTCGGTAGTGGTCCACACCTTC. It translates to CASSLGNAQASSVVVHTF.

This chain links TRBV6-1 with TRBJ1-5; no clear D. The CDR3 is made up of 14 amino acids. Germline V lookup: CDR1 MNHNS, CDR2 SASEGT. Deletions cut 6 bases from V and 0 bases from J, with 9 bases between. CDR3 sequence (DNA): TGTGCCAGCAGGACAACCACTAGCAATCAGCCCCAGCATTTT. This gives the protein CASRTTTSNQPQHF.

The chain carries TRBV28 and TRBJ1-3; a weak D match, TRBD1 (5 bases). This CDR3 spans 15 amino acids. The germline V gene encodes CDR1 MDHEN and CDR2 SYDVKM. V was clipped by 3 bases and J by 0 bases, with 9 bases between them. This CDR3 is CASSLLDISGNTIYF. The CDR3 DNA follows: TGTGCCAGCAGTTTGCTGGACATCTCTGGAAACACCATATATTTT. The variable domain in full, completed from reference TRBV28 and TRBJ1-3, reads DVKVTQSSRYLVKRTGEKVFLECVQDMDHENMFWYRQDPGLGLRLIYFSYDVKMKEKGDIPEGYSVSREKKERFSLILESASTNQTSMYLCASSLLDISGNTIYFGEGSWLTVV.

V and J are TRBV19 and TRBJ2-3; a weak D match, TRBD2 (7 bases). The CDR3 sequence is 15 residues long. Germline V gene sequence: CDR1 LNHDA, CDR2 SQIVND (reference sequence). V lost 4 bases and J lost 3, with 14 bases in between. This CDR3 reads CASSTPGGPTDTQYF. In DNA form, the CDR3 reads TGTGCCAGTAGTACCCCCGGGGGGCCGACAGATACGCAGTATTTT.

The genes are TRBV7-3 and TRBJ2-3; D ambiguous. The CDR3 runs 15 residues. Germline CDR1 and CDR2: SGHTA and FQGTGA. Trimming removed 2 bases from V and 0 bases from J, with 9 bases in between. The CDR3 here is CASSLREASTDTQYF. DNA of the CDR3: TGTGCCAGCAGCTTACGAGAAGCTAGCACAGATACGCAGTATTTT. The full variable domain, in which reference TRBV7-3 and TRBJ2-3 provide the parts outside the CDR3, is GAGVSQTPSNKVTEKGKYVELRCDPISGHTALYWYRQSLGQGPEFLIYFQGTGAADDSGLPNDRFFAVRPEGSVSTLKIQRTERGDSAVYLCASSLREASTDTQYFGPGTRLTVL.

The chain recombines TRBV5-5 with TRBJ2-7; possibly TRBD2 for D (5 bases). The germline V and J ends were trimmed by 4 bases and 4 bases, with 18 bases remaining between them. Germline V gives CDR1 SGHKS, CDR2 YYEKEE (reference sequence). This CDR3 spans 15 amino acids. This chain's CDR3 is CASSQVSSKSYEQYF. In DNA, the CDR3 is TGTGCCAGCAGCCAAGTTTCTAGCAAATCGTACGAGCAGTACTTC. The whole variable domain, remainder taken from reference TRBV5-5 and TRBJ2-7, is DAGVTQSPTHLIKTRGQQVTLRCSPISGHKSVSWYQQVLGQGPQFIFQYYEKEERGRGNFPDRFSARQFPNYSSELNVNALLLGDSALYLCASSQVSSKSYEQYFGPGTRLTVT.